This T cell receptor (beta chain) comes out of a study of T-cell reconstitution after alpha-beta-depleted transplantation in children. The ends were cut back, 3 bases at V and 0 bases at J, with 15 bases in the middle. This CDR3 comprises 17 residues. CDR1 is SQVTM, CDR2 ANQGSEA, per germline. For TCRbeta, the library was prepared with unique molecular identifiers. TCRdb re-analysed the PCR reads in MiXCR, keeping a single row per CDR3 protein. The data hold 700,000 to 950,000 distinct CDR3 sequences, with under 20% observed a single time. This clonotype was counted a few times. Its cognate antigen is unknown. General study results and limits: In patients about two months after transplant, alpha-beta T cells reportedly arose from several hundred expanded graft clones. Newly produced T cells mostly provided counts and TCRbeta diversity after one year, as hyperexpanded clones declined.

The TCR originated in a male patient between 5 and 17 years old who had a stem cell transplant for acute lymphoblastic leukemia, so the T cells may come from the graft donor. The sequencing here drew on PBMCs, mostly from graft donor cells, taken 360 days after TCRalphabeta/CD19-depleted stem cell transplant. V usage is TRBV29-1 and J usage is TRBJ2-6; D is perhaps TRBD1 or TRBD2 (5 bases each). CDR3 protein: CSVEGVMGHSGANVLTF. The CDR3 DNA follows: TGCAGCGTTGAGGGAGTCATGGGGCACTCTGGGGCCAACGTCCTGACTTTC.